This TCR beta chain was identified in a study of Tregs in tolerant kidney transplant recipients. Overall study: Recipients received nonmyeloablative bone marrow transplants from related graft donors, with transient mixed chimerism.

The germline CDR1 and CDR2 sequences are MRHNA and SNTAGT. The CDR3 has 15 amino acids. V gave up 5 bases and J gave up 1 base; unmatched junction bases: 5. As concerns this clone: The read halts 3 residues ahead of the CDR3 end, with the missing end drawn from the germline J gene.

Generated by immunoSEQ multiplex PCR, the TCRdb table keeps only in-frame clones and is missing some. The ten most abundant clones cover 0.75% to 0.95% of a sample with approximately 49,000 clones. V gene TRBV6-4 combines with J gene TRBJ2-1; 7 nucleotides match TRBD2. The TCR comes from a human donor who received a combined kidney and bone marrow transplant. This sample comprised CD4+ T cells from blood, obtained before the transplant. The sequenced CDR3 bases are TGTGCCAGCAGTCAACTAGCGTTTTCCTACAATGAG. This encodes CASSQLAFSYNE. The CDR3, in full, reads CASSQLAFSYNEQFF.